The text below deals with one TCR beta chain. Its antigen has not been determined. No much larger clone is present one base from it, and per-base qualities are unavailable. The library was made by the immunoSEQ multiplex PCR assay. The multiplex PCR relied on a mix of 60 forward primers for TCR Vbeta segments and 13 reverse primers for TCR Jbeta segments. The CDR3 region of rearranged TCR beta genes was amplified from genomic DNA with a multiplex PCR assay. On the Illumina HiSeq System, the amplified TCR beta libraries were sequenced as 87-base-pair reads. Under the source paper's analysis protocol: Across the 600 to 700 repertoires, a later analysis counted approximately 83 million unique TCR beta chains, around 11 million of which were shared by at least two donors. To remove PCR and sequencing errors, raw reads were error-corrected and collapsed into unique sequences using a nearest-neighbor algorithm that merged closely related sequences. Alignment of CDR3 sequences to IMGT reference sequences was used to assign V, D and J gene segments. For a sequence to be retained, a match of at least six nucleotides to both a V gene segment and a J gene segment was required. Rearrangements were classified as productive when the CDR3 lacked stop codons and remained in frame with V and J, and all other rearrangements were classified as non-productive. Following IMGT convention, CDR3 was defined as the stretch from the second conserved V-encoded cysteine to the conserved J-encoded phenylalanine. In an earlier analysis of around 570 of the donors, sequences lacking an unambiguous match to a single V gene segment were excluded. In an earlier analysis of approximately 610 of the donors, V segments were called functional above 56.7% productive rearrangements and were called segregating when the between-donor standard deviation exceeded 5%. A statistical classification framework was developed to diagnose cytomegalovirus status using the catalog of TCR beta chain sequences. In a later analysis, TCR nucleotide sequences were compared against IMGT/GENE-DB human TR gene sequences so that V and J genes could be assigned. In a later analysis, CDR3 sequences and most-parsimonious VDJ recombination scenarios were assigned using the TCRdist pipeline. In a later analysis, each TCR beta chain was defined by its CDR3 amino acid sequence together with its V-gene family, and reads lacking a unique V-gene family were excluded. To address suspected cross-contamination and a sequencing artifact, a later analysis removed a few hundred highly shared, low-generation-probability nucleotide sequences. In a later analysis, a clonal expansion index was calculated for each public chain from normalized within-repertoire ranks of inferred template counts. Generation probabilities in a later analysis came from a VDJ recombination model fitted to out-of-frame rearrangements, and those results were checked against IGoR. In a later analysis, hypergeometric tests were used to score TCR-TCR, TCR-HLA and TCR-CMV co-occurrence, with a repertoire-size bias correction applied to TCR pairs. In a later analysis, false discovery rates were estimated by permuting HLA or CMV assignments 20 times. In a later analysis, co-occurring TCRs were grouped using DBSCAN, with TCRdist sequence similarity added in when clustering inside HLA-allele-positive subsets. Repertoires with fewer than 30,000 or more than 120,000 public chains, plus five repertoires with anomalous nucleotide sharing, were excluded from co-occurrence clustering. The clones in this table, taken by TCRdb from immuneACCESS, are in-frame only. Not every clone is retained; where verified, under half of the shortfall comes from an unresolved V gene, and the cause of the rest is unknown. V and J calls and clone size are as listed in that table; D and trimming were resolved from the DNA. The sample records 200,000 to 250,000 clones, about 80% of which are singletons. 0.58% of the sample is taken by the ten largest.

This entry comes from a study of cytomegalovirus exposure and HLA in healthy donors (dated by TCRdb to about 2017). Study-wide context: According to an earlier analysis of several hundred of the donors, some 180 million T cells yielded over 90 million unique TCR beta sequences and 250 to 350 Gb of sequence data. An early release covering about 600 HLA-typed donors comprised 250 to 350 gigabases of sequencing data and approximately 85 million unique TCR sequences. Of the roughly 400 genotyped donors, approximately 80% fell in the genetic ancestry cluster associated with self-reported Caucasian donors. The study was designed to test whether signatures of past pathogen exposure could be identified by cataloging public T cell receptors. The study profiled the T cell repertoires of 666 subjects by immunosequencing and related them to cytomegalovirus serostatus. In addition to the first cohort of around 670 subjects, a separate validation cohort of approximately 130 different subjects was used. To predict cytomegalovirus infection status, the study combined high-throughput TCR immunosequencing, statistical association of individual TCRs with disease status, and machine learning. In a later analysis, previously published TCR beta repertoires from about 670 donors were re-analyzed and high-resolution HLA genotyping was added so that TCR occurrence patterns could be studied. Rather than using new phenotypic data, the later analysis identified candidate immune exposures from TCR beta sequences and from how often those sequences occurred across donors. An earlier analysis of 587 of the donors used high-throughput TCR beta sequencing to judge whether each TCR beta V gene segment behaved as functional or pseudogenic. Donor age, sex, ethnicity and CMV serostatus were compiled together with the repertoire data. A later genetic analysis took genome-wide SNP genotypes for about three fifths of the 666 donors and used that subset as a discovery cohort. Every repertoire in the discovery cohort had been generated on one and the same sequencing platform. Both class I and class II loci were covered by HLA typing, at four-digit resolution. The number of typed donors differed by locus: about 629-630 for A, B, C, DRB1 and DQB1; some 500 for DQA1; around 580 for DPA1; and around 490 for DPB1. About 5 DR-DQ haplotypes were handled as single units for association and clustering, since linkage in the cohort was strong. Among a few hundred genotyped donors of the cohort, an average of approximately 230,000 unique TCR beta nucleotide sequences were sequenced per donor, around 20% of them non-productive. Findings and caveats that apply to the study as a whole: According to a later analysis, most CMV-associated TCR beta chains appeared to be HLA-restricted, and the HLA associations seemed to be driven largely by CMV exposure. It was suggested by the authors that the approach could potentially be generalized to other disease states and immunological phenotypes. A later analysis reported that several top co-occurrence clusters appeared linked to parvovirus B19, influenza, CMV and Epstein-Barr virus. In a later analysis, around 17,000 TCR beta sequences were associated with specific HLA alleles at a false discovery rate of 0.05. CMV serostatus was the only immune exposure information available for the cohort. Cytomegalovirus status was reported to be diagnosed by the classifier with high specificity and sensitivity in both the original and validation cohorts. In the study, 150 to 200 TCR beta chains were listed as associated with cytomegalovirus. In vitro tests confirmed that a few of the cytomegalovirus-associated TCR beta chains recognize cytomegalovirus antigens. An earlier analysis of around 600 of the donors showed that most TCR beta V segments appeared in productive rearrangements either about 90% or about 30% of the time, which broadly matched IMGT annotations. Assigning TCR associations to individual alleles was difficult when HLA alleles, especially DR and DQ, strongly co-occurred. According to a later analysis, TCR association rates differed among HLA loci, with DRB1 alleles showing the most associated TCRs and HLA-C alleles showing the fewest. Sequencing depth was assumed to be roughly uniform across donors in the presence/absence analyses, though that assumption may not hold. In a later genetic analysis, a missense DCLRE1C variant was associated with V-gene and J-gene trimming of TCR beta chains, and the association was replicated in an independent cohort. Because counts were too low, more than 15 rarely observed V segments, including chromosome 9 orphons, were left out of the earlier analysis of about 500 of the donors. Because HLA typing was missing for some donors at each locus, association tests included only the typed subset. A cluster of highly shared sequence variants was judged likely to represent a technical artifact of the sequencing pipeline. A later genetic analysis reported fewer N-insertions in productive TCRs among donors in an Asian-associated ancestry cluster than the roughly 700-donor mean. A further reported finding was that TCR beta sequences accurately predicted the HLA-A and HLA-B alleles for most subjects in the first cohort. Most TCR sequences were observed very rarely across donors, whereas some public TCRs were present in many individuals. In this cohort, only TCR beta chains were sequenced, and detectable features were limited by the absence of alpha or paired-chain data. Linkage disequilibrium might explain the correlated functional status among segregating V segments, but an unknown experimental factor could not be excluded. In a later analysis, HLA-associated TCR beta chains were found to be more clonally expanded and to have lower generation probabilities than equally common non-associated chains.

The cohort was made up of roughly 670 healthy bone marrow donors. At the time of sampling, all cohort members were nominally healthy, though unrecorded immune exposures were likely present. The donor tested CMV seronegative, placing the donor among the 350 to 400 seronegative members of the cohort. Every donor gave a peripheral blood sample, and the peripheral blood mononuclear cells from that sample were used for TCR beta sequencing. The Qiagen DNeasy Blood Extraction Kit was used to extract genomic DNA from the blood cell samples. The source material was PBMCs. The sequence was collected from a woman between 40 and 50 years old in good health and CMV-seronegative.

The CDR3 sequence is CASSNLGQGNTEAFF. The nucleotide sequence reads as follows: TGTGCCAGCAGCAATCTGGGACAGGGGAACACTGAAGCTTTCTTT. The sequence is built from TRBV21-1 and TRBJ1-1; the table's D call of TRBD1 was not tested on the DNA. TRBV21-1 is termed a pseudogene. The CDR3 goes from the cysteine to the phenylalanine over 15 residues. The only DNA kept is the CDR3, 45 bases in frame from the first base.